The 5 T cell receptor beta chains presented below share a single source sample, sequenced in a study of early T cells in non-severe SARS-CoV-2 infection. TCRdb reprocessed the 5' RACE reads with MiXCR, giving one entry per CDR3 protein. Of more than 45,000 distinct CDR3 sequences listed, about 6.2% are singletons. The specimen was whole blood, collected at baseline. The receptors here all came from an adult who was a healthcare worker with PCR-confirmed SARS-CoV-2 infection or an uninfected control (not recorded which).

This clonotype counts as medium-sized. The rearrangement uses TRBV14 and TRBJ1-2; D not certain. CDR3 length equals 13 residues. With 0 bases removed from V and 8 bases from J, the gap between germline ends came to 10 bases. Germline V gene sequence: CDR1 SGHDN, CDR2 FVKESK. The CDR3 spells CASSQDRVGGYTF. The CDR3 DNA is TGTGCCAGCAGCCAAGATCGCGTTGGAGGCTACACCTTC.

This clonotype was seen repeatedly, ten times or more. The rearrangement joins TRBV20-1 to TRBJ2-7; 11 bases map to TRBD2. The CDR3 covers 19 residues. Germline V gives CDR1 DFQATT, CDR2 SNEGSKA (reference sequence). With V trimmed by 1 base and J by 9 bases, 23 bases remained unmatched. The CDR3, as DNA: TGCAGTGCTAGAGGAGGACTAGCGGGTAGGATGTCTCCCCAAAGCGGGCAGTACTTC. This encodes CSARGGLAGRMSPQSGQYF.

This clonotype was observed many times. The chain couples TRBV7-9 to TRBJ1-1; D not resolved. Trimming stripped 1 base from V and 7 bases from J, with 13 bases between. The CDR3 has 14 amino acids. Per germline, CDR1 SEHNR and CDR2 FQNEAQ (reference sequence). In nucleotides, the CDR3 is TGTGCCAGCAGCTTAGGTGGGGTCTCGATTGAAGCTTTCTTT. It encodes CASSLGGVSIEAFF.

The V gene is TRBV6-2 or TRBV6-3, the J gene TRBJ2-7; D remains ambiguous. The V end lost 2 bases, the J end lost 5 bases, and 10 bases lay between the germline ends. Per the germline V gene, CDR1 is MNHEY and CDR2 is SVGEGT. The CDR3 totals 13 residues. CDR3 in amino acids: CASSYVGSHEQYF. DNA for the CDR3: TGTGCCAGCAGTTACGTCGGGTCCCACGAGCAGTACTTC.

The V gene is TRBV20-1, the J gene TRBJ1-3; no firm D call. The CDR3 totals 13 residues. Trimming took off 3 bases at V and 0 bases at J, with 6 bases between the two ends. The germline V gene has CDR1 DFQATT and CDR2 SNEGSKA (reference sequence). CDR3 sequence (DNA): TGCAGTGCTAGTCCCTTCTCTGGAAACACCATATATTTT. The encoded protein is CSASPFSGNTIYF.